The clone carrying this T cell receptor (beta chain) showed up just once. The data are from a study of T cell changes during pregnancy in multiple sclerosis. Method: immunoSEQ multiplex PCR; TCRdb's copy keeps in-frame clones and lacks some. The sample records approximately 46,000 clones, 80% to 90% being singletons. The length of the CDR3 is 16 residues. CDR1 and CDR2 (germline): LNHDA, SQIVND (reference sequence). The V and J ends lost 6 bases and 4 bases respectively, with 19 bases between them. This clonotype was sampled from a female donor with multiple sclerosis, enrolled in a pregnancy study. The chain employs TRBV19 and TRBJ1-5; perhaps TRBD1 as D (6 bases). The sample consisted of CD4+ T cells from peripheral blood mononuclear cells, taken after pregnancy. In nucleotides, the CDR3 is TGTGCCAGTAGCCAAGGGGCGGGGGGCGGAAATCAGCCCCAGCATTTT. Its protein is CASSQGAGGGNQPQHF.